This paragraph covers one T cell receptor (beta chain) sequence. Antigen specificity is unknown. The study ran its PCR with 60 Vbeta and 13 Jbeta primers. Sequencing was performed with immunoSEQ multiplex PCR; in TCRdb, only in-frame clones are kept and a portion is missing. Of over 150,000 clones listed, around two thirds are singletons. This entry belongs to a study of cytomegalovirus exposure and HLA in healthy donors. Study-wide points: In a later analysis, the majority of CMV-associated beta chains seemingly showed HLA restriction. Follow-up analysis later connected one missense variant in DCLRE1C with trimming of TCR beta V- and J-genes. Reportedly, fewer N-insertions than the approximately 700-donor mean appeared in an Asian-associated ancestry cluster in a later analysis.

Participants comprised healthy donors of bone marrow. The source is a man aged 45-60 years in good health and CMV-seronegative. The sequencing sample was made of PBMCs.

The DNA for the CDR3 is TGTGCCAGCAGTGAAGTAATAGCCGGGGAGCTGTTTTTT. It translates to CASSEVIAGELFF. The genes are TRBV6-1 and TRBJ2-2; D gene uncertain. Trimming stripped 1 base from V and 6 bases from J, with 6 bases between. The CDR3 has 13 amino acids. Germline V gene lookup returns CDR1 MNHNS and CDR2 SASEGT.